This passage covers 12 T cell receptor beta chains from one sample sequenced in a study of shared clonotypes between healthy human individuals. Method: immunoSEQ multiplex PCR; TCRdb's copy keeps in-frame clones and lacks some. The sample shows over 2 million clones, 95% of them seen only once. The material sequenced was naive CD4+ T cells sorted from blood. Subset defined: CD45RA+ positively selected. The receptor set was obtained from a man younger than 35 in good health.

V gene TRBV19 combines with J gene TRBJ2-3; 8 bases fit TRBD1. The ends lost 5 bases at V and 3 bases at J; junction bases unmatched: 7. This CDR3 contains 15 residues. Germline CDR1 reads LNHDA; CDR2 reads SQIVND (reference sequence). The CDR3 DNA sequence: TGTGCCAGTAGTCCATACAGGGGGAAGACAGATACGCAGTATTTT. This translates into CASSPYRGKTDTQYF.

The chain links TRBV7-2 to TRBJ2-7, with 8 bases aligning to TRBD1. The germline V gene encodes CDR1 SGHTA and CDR2 FQGNSA. The CDR3 consists of 14 residues. The J segment lost 9 bases and the V segment lost 5 bases, leaving 12 bases of the junction unmatched. The CDR3 DNA sequence: TGTGCCAGCAGCCCGTTCCCGCAGGGGGCGGCGCAGTACTTC. Translation: CASSPFPQGAAQYF.

The V and J genes are TRBV5-1 and TRBJ2-7, with D perhaps given as TRBD1 or TRBD2 (5 bases each). The CDR3 is 16 residues long. The germline V gene encodes CDR1 SGHRS and CDR2 YFSETQ. The V end lost 5 bases, the J end lost 3 bases, and 21 bases lay between the germline ends. This CDR3 is CASRLSGTPGVYEQYF. The CDR3 nucleotides are TGCGCCAGCAGATTATCCGGGACGCCGGGCGTCTACGAGCAGTACTTC. Drawing the rest from reference TRBV5-1 and TRBJ2-7, the complete variable domain is KAGVTQTPRYLIKTRGQQVTLSCSPISGHRSVSWYQQTPGQGLQFLFEYFSETQRNKGNFPGRFSGRQFSNSRSEMNVSTLELGDSALYLCASRLSGTPGVYEQYFGPGTRLTVT.

The rearrangement links TRBV6-5 to TRBJ1-2, with TRBD1 matching 10 bases. Germline V gene data show CDR1 as MNHEY and CDR2 as SVGAGI. CDR3 length: 15 amino acids. The trim removed 0 bases at V and 5 bases at J, leaving 3 bases unmatched. In DNA, the CDR3 is TGTGCCAGCAGTTACTCTGGGACAGGGGAGTATGGCTACACCTTC. Its protein product is CASSYSGTGEYGYTF.

V usage is TRBV6-5 and J usage is TRBJ2-1; the match to TRBD2 covers 11 bases. CDR1 MNHEY and CDR2 SVGAGI come from the germline V gene. J lost 7 bases, V lost 4 bases, and 6 bases had no gene match. This CDR3 is built from 15 residues. DNA of the CDR3: TGTGCCAGCAGTTCTGGACTAGCGGGTTTAAATGAGCAGTTCTTC. This encodes CASSSGLAGLNEQFF.

The CDR3, as DNA: TGTGCCAGCAGCCCGACAGGGGATGCAAACACCATATATTTT. Translated: CASSPTGDANTIYF. V gene TRBV11-2 combines with J gene TRBJ1-3, with 8 bases identical to TRBD1. V lost 5 bases, J lost 6 bases, and 6 bases stayed unmatched. In germline, CDR1 is SGHAT, CDR2 FQNNGV. The CDR3 has 14 amino acids.

This chain links TRBV21-1 with TRBJ1-1. TRBV21-1 is a pseudogene locus. The CDR3 consists of 16 residues. The CDR3 region has the DNA TGTGCCAGCAGCCTAAGAAGAGGGAACGTGAACACTGAAGCTTTCTTT. Protein sequence: CASSLRRGNVNTEAFF.

This chain links TRBV12-5 with TRBJ1-3, with 10 bases that match TRBD1. The germline V gene has CDR1 LGHNT and CDR2 FRNRAP. The CDR3 runs 17 residues. The V gene end was trimmed by 4 bases and the J gene end by 2 bases; junction bases not matched to a gene: 8. The CDR3 sequence: CASGSSRQGATGNTIYF. The DNA of the CDR3 is TGTGCTAGTGGTTCCTCCCGACAGGGGGCTACTGGAAACACCATATATTTT.

The chain combines TRBV18 with TRBJ2-1; TRBD2 is a possible D gene (5 bases). This CDR3 comprises 13 residues. The germline gives CDR1 KGHSH, CDR2 LQKENI. Trimming removed 3 bases at V and 6 bases at J, with 9 bases between. CDR3 DNA: TGTGCCAGCTCACCGCGGGTAACCAATGAGCAGTTCTTC. Its translation: CASSPRVTNEQFF. The complete variable domain, with remaining parts taken from reference TRBV18 and TRBJ2-1, reads NAGVMQNPRHLVRRRGQEARLRCSPMKGHSHVYWYRQLPEEGLKFMVYLQKENIIDESGMPKERFSAEFPKEGPSILRIQQVVRGDSAAYFCASSPRVTNEQFFGPGTRLTVL.

The CDR3 bases are TGTGCCAGCAGCTTACCCTCCACTGAGCAGTTCTTC. Its protein product is CASSLPSTEQFF. V usage is TRBV13 and J usage is TRBJ2-1; D remains unclear. The CDR3 spans 12 residues. V was pared by 2 bases and J by 9 bases, with 8 bases between. The germline gives CDR1 PRHDT, CDR2 FYEKMQ (reference sequence).

The V call is TRBV5-1, the J call TRBJ1-6; D is perhaps TRBD1 (5 bases). The CDR3 covers 16 residues. V was shortened by 4 bases and J by 0 bases, with 11 bases between the two germline ends. Germline V gene sequence: CDR1 SGHRS, CDR2 YFSETQ. The CDR3: CASSARGSSYNSPLHF. The CDR3 DNA reads TGCGCCAGCAGCGCCCGGGGGAGCTCCTATAATTCACCCCTCCACTTT.

The J gene is TRBJ1-1, the V gene TRBV13, with 9 positions matching TRBD1. Germline V gene sequence: CDR1 PRHDT, CDR2 FYEKMQ (reference sequence). The CDR3 has 14 residues. The V segment lost 5 bases and the J segment 5 bases; nucleotides outside the gene matches: 6. For the CDR3, the DNA is TGTGCCAGCAGCCTCACAGGGGGCGGGACTGAAGCTTTCTTT. Translation gives CASSLTGGGTEAFF.